What follows describes a single T cell receptor (beta chain). Its matching antigen is unknown. A multiplex PCR was run with 60 Vbeta primers and 13 Jbeta primers. TCRdb keeps only in-frame clones here, not all; method: immunoSEQ multiplex PCR. The sample carries 180,000 or so clones, 82% recorded once. The CDR3 loop spans 16 amino acids. The J segment lost 0 bases and the V segment lost 5 bases, leaving 9 bases of the junction unmatched. The germline V gene encodes CDR1 MNHNY and CDR2 SVGAGI (reference sequence). The data were taken from a study of cytomegalovirus exposure and HLA in healthy donors. Study results and caveats: In a later analysis, HLA-C alleles had the fewest associated TCRs, DRB1 alleles the most.

Sequenced input: PBMCs. The genes are TRBV6-6 and TRBJ2-7; TRBD2 matches at 8 bases. The clonotype comes from a boy aged 2-15 years in good health and CMV-seronegative. CDR3 DNA: TGTGCCAGCAGTGGGCGAGCGGGGGTAACCTCCTACGAGCAGTACTTC. Its protein is CASSGRAGVTSYEQYF.